The 18 T cell receptor beta chains given below trace back to one sample, sequenced in a study of shared T cell receptors in the human thymus. Measured with immunoSEQ multiplex PCR; TCRdb has only the in-frame clones, and not every one. Of just under 550,000 clones in the sample, 75% to 85% were seen once. This sample was shared with a second study, whose subject was human thymus T cells.

Sequences were obtained from thymocytes. The receptor source for this set is a boy younger than two with a congenital heart defect.

The V call is TRBV6-5, the J call TRBJ2-1; maybe TRBD2 (5 bases). The CDR3 is made up of 15 amino acids. Germline V gene data show CDR1 as MNHEY and CDR2 as SVGAGI. V was pared by 2 bases and J by 0 bases, with 8 bases between. The CDR3 DNA reads TGTGCCAGCAGTTACCCCGGGAACTCCTACAATGAGCAGTTCTTC. This codes for CASSYPGNSYNEQFF.

This clone was counted a few times. V usage is TRBV5-1 and J usage is TRBJ2-7; D unresolved. V was shortened by 4 bases and J by 4 bases, with 24 bases between the two germline ends. The CDR3 is 17 residues long. Germline assignment: CDR1 SGHRS and CDR2 YFSETQ. CDR3 coding DNA: TGCGCCAGCAGCGCCGGTCCCATCGCCCGCGCCTATTACGAGCAGTACTTC. As protein: CASSAGPIARAYYEQYF. The full variable domain, its missing parts supplied by reference TRBV5-1 and TRBJ2-7, is KAGVTQTPRYLIKTRGQQVTLSCSPISGHRSVSWYQQTPGQGLQFLFEYFSETQRNKGNFPGRFSGRQFSNSRSEMNVSTLELGDSALYLCASSAGPIARAYYEQYFGPGTRLTVT.

V and J are TRBV7-2 and TRBJ1-1; D remains ambiguous. Per germline, CDR1 SGHTA and CDR2 FQGNSA. Between the trimmed V and J ends, which lost 3 bases and 3 bases, there was a span of 14 bases. CDR3 length equals 15 residues. The CDR3 spells CASSFRLELDTEAFF. The CDR3, as DNA: TGTGCCAGCAGCTTTCGACTGGAGCTGGACACTGAAGCTTTCTTT.

This rearrangement joins TRBV5-1 to TRBJ2-7, with D possibly matching TRBD2 (5 bases). V gave up 3 bases and J gave up 2 bases, with 9 bases separating them. Germline lookup yields CDR1 SGHRS and CDR2 YFSETQ. The CDR3 length is 13 residues. This CDR3 reads CASSSGETYEQYF. DNA of the CDR3: TGCGCCAGCAGCTCCGGGGAAACCTACGAGCAGTACTTC.

The chain employs TRBV6-1 and TRBJ1-1, with a tentative D call TRBD1 (5 bases). The CDR3 covers 15 residues. The V end was cut by 2 bases, the J end by 7 bases, with 17 bases between. Germline assignment: CDR1 MNHNS and CDR2 SASEGT. The chain's CDR3 is CASSENLGGVREAFF. CDR3 nucleotides: TGTGCCAGCAGTGAAAATCTGGGAGGGGTACGTGAAGCTTTCTTT.

The table lists this clone with a few counts. This chain joins TRBV7-8 and TRBJ2-2, with 7 bases identical to TRBD1. Germline V gene data show CDR1 as SGHVS and CDR2 as FQNEAQ. The CDR3 is 18 residues long. J lost 4 bases, V lost 0 bases, and 11 bases had no gene match. The CDR3 loop is CASSLAEPGTVGTGELFF. The CDR3, as DNA: TGTGCCAGCAGCTTAGCGGAACCCGGGACAGTGGGCACCGGGGAGCTGTTTTTT. Using reference TRBV7-8 and TRBJ2-2 for the parts outside the CDR3, the full variable domain is GAGVSQSPRYKVAKRGQDVALRCDPISGHVSLFWYQQALGQGPEFLTYFQNEAQLDKSGLPSDRFFAERPEGSVSTLKIQRTQQEDSAVYLCASSLAEPGTVGTGELFFGEGSRLTVL.

The chain recombines TRBV20-1 with TRBJ2-5; the D is unclear. This CDR3 spans 10 amino acids. Trimming removed 7 bases at V and 9 bases at J, with 12 bases between. The V gene's germline CDR1 is DFQATT and CDR2 SNEGSKA (reference sequence). This CDR3 reads CSGVLESQYF. The CDR3 DNA reads TGCAGTGGGGTTTTGGAGTCCCAGTACTTC.

The chain recombines TRBV7-9 with TRBJ2-1; TRBD2 agrees at 13 bases. The length of the CDR3 is 19 residues. V was pared by 5 bases and J by 0 bases, with 10 bases of the junction left unmatched. Per the germline V gene, CDR1 is SEHNR and CDR2 is FQNEAQ (reference sequence). CDR3 DNA: TGTGCCAGCAGCCCGGGACTAGCGGGAAGGCGAGTCTCCTACAATGAGCAGTTCTTC. Translating gives CASSPGLAGRRVSYNEQFF.

This clone was observed once. The rearrangement uses TRBV5-6 and TRBJ2-5; 10 bases map to TRBD1. The junction had 12 bases not matched to a gene; V was cut back by 2 bases and J by 5 bases. The CDR3 extends over 17 amino acids. CDR1 and CDR2 (germline): SGHDT, YYEEEE. CDR3 nucleotides: TGTGCCAGCAGCTTTAGGGCCCGGGACAGGGGAGGGGAGACCCAGTACTTC. Protein product: CASSFRARDRGGETQYF. The complete variable domain, with remaining parts taken from reference TRBV5-6 and TRBJ2-5, reads DAGVTQSPTHLIKTRGQQVTLRCSPKSGHDTVSWYQQALGQGPQFIFQYYEEEERQRGNFPDRFSGHQFPNYSSELNVNALLLGDSALYLCASSFRARDRGGETQYFGPGTRLLVL.

The V gene is TRBV19, the J gene TRBJ1-2; D not resolved. CDR3 length: 19 residues. With 5 bases removed from V and 0 bases from J, the gap between germline ends came to 25 bases. CDR1 LNHDA and CDR2 SQIVND come from the germline V gene (reference sequence). DNA of the CDR3: TGTGCCAGTAGTGGTAAAAAGAATATGGACTCACCAGCTAACTATGGCTACACCTTC. Its translation is CASSGKKNMDSPANYGYTF.

J is TRBJ2-2 and V is TRBV5-5; 7 nucleotides match TRBD2. Germline V gene data show CDR1 as SGHKS and CDR2 as YYEKEE (reference sequence). CDR3 length equals 18 residues. V trimming: 3 bases; J trimming: 5 bases; junction bases outside the gene matches: 16. The DNA for the CDR3 is TGTGCCAGCAGCTGGCAACCGGGACTACGGAGGGTTACCGGGGAGCTGTTTTTT. It encodes CASSWQPGLRRVTGELFF.

Remarks on this clone: Compared with germline, one end of the junction differs, possibly owing to a read error. V and J are TRBV30 and TRBJ1-2; the D gene is possibly TRBD1 (6 bases). This CDR3 region has 13 residues. Germline V gene lookup returns CDR1 GTSNPN and CDR2 SVGIG (reference sequence). This CDR3 is CAWSVSGGGGYAF. The DNA for the CDR3 is TGTGCCTGGAGTGTATCGGGGGGCGGGGGCTACGCCTTC.

The CDR3 here is CASSRGGSYNEQFF. The DNA for the CDR3 is TGCGCCAGCAGCAGAGGGGGCTCCTACAATGAGCAGTTCTTC. V usage is TRBV5-1 and J usage is TRBJ2-1, with a weak D call TRBD1 (6 bases). The CDR3 contains 14 residues. The germline gives CDR1 SGHRS, CDR2 YFSETQ. The V gene lost 4 bases and the J gene lost 0 bases, with 8 bases spanning the gap.

This clone was detected only a few times. The chain recombines TRBV4-2 with TRBJ1-5; 10 bases fit TRBD1. Germline values: CDR1 LGHNA, CDR2 YNFKEQ. The CDR3 runs 16 residues. J lost 3 bases, V lost 4 bases, and 6 bases had no gene match. The CDR3 DNA sequence: TGTGCCAGCAGCCCCGACAGGGGGCAAAACAATCAGCCCCAGCATTTT. Translated: CASSPDRGQNNQPQHF.

This clone was seen once. The genes are TRBV5-1 and TRBJ1-2; no reliable D call. V shed 2 bases and J shed 2 bases, with 10 bases lying between them. Germline assignment: CDR1 SGHRS and CDR2 YFSETQ. This CDR3 region has 14 residues. The CDR3 sequence is CASSFSSENYGYTF. The CDR3 nucleotides are TGCGCCAGCAGCTTCTCATCAGAAAACTATGGCTACACCTTC.

This clone was seen only a few times. This chain connects TRBV27 to TRBJ2-2; 7 bases are a match to TRBD1. Trimming took 7 bases from V and 3 from J; bases not matched to a gene: 5. The CDR3 loop spans 14 amino acids. Germline V CDR1 and CDR2: MNHEY, SMNVEV (reference sequence). CDR3 in amino acids: CASTRQGYTGELFF. CDR3 nucleotide sequence: TGTGCCAGCACTCGACAGGGATACACCGGGGAGCTGTTTTTT.

This clone was counted only a few times. This sequence joins TRBV18 and TRBJ2-7, with 11 bases matching TRBD2. The CDR3 has 16 residues. CDR1 is KGHSH, CDR2 LQKENI, per germline. V shed 4 bases, J shed 1 base, and the junction held 6 bases outside the gene matches. The CDR3 here is CASSQKTSGNSYEQYF. The CDR3 nucleotides are TGTGCCAGCTCACAGAAGACTAGCGGGAATTCCTACGAGCAGTACTTC.

The chain is built from TRBV30 and TRBJ1-2, with a tentative D call TRBD1 (5 bases). This CDR3 region has 16 residues. V shed 5 bases and J shed 2 bases, with 21 bases lying between them. The V gene's germline CDR1 is GTSNPN and CDR2 SVGIG (reference sequence). For the CDR3, the DNA is TGTGCCTGGGTGGCGTTGGAAGGGGTTTCAAACTATGGCTACACCTTC. Residues: CAWVALEGVSNYGYTF.